These 17 T cell receptor beta chains came from one sample sequenced in a study of response to subunit inactivated influenza vaccine. MiXCR, run by TCRdb on the RT-PCR reads, gives a single entry per CDR3 protein. Of over 400,000 distinct CDR3 sequences detected, roughly 11% appear once; the ten largest clones hold approximately 12%. Sequencing was performed on PBMCs from blood, taken roughly 45 days after vaccination. These receptors were collected from a man over 45 who received an inactivated influenza vaccine.

The chain combines TRBV20-1 with TRBJ1-6; D is uncertain. The CDR3 runs 16 residues. V dropped 0 bases and J dropped 10 bases, with 19 bases sitting between them. Germline CDR1 is DFQATT and CDR2 is SNEGSKA (reference sequence). This chain's CDR3 is CSARDYSGPQSSPLHF. The CDR3 DNA reads TGCAGTGCTAGAGATTATAGCGGACCGCAGAGCTCACCCCTCCACTTT.

CDR3 nucleotide sequence: TGTGCCAGTTGGGACGCGGGGGGAACGGAGAATGAGCAGTTCTTC. The encoded protein is CASWDAGGTENEQFF. The V call is TRBV6-1, the J call TRBJ2-1; 8 positions match TRBD2. The CDR3 is 15 amino acids. Germline values: CDR1 MNHNS, CDR2 SASEGT. The V segment lost 9 bases and the J segment 7 bases; nucleotides outside the gene matches: 14.

This clonotype was found many times. The chain links TRBV7-6 to TRBJ2-7, with 9 nucleotides matching TRBD2. There are 15 residues in the CDR3. From germline, CDR1 is SGHVS and CDR2 FNYEAQ. The V gene end was trimmed by 4 bases and the J gene end by 4 bases; junction bases not matched to a gene: 8. CDR3 in DNA: TGTGCCAGCAGCTACGTAGCGGGAGAAGGGTACGAGCAGTACTTC. Translated: CASSYVAGEGYEQYF.

The sample holds a few counts of this clonotype. The J gene is TRBJ2-3, the V gene TRBV20-1; a weak D match, TRBD1 (6 bases). This CDR3 region has 12 residues. CDR1 is DFQATT, CDR2 SNEGSKA, per germline (reference sequence). V was shortened by 5 bases and J by 10 bases, with 16 bases between the two germline ends. CDR3 bases: TGCAGTGCTCCCGTACAGGGAATGGCGCAGTATTTT. This translates into CSAPVQGMAQYF.

A few counts support this clonotype. V usage is TRBV6-2 or TRBV6-3 and J usage is TRBJ2-3; D ambiguous. Germline CDR1 is MNHEY and CDR2 is SVGEGT. The CDR3 has 15 amino acids. The V gene lost 2 bases and the J gene lost 0 bases, with 9 bases spanning the gap. CDR3 bases: TGTGCCAGCAGTTACAGGCACTCTAGCACAGATACGCAGTATTTT. Translating gives CASSYRHSSTDTQYF.

The sample holds many counts of this clonotype. V usage is TRBV12-3 or TRBV12-4 and J usage is TRBJ2-3, with a tentative D call TRBD2 (5 bases). Trimming stripped 5 bases from V and 3 bases from J, with 9 bases between. The CDR3 spans 13 residues. CDR3 region: CASSPERTDTQYF. The CDR3 nucleotides read TGTGCCAGCAGTCCCGAGCGGACAGATACGCAGTATTTT.

The table lists this clonotype with a few counts. Here the CDR3 DNA reads TGTGCCAGCAGCTTGGCCCAGTACTTC. Its protein product is CASSLAQYF. This chain links TRBV5-6 with TRBJ2-5; no firm D call. CDR3 length equals 9 residues. With 0 bases removed from V and 9 bases from J, the gap between germline ends came to 0 bases. From germline, CDR1 is SGHDT and CDR2 YYEEEE.

The rearrangement joins TRBV6-2 or TRBV6-3 to TRBJ2-7; 10 bases match TRBD2. This CDR3 is 16 amino acids long. Germline V CDR1 and CDR2: MNHEY, SVGEGT. V dropped 5 bases and J dropped 2; count of bases not matched to a gene: 9. The CDR3, as DNA: TGTGCCAGCAGTCTCCGACCAGCGGGAGGGACCTACGAGCAGTACTTC. Protein product: CASSLRPAGGTYEQYF.

The chain combines TRBV12-3 or TRBV12-4 with TRBJ1-4; D call uncertain. The CDR3 is made up of 13 amino acids. V lost 7 bases to trimming and J lost 6 bases, with 12 bases between them. CDR3 loop: CASTYGSYEKLFF. CDR3 nucleotide sequence: TGTGCCAGCACCTACGGGTCCTATGAAAAACTGTTTTTT.

Of note for this clonotype: It may be a read error: a sequence one base away is much more abundant. It is likely a read error, because the conserved phenylalanine at the end of the CDR3 is missing. The chain recombines TRBV5-6 with TRBJ2-3; 8 bases agree with TRBD1. The CDR3 covers 15 residues. Germline trimming cut 4 bases from V and 0 bases from J; bases unmatched to any gene: 4. Germline V CDR1 and CDR2: SGHDT, YYEEEE. This CDR3 reads CASSRDRYSTDTQYY. CDR3 nucleotide sequence: TGTGCCAGCAGCCGGGACAGGTATAGCACAGATACGCAGTATTAT.

Many counts were recorded for this clonotype. This sequence joins TRBV10-3 and TRBJ1-1; 8 nucleotides line up with TRBD1. Germline CDR1 is ENHRY and CDR2 is SYGVKD. There are 13 residues in the CDR3. CDR3 sequence reads: CAVAGGPDTEAFF. CDR3 bases: TGTGCAGTAGCAGGGGGCCCGGACACTGAAGCTTTCTTT.

The chain combines TRBV12-3 or TRBV12-4 with TRBJ2-7; no clear D. The V end lost 0 bases, the J end lost 3 bases, and 6 bases lay between the germline ends. The CDR3 length is 13 residues. This CDR3 reads CASSLAPDYEQYF. DNA for the CDR3: TGTGCCAGCAGTTTAGCACCAGACTACGAGCAGTACTTC.

This clonotype was counted a few times. J is TRBJ1-6 and V is TRBV10-3; TRBD1 matches 7 bases. The V gene end was trimmed by 0 bases and the J gene end by 14 bases; junction bases not matched to a gene: 7. The germline CDR1 and CDR2 sequences are ENHRY and SYGVKD. The CDR3 loop spans 14 amino acids. The DNA for the CDR3 is TGTGCCATCAGTGAGTCGGGGACAGCCCTGGCCCTCCACTTT. Translating it yields CAISESGTALALHF.

In this sample, this clonotype turned up a few times. CDR3 protein: CAISESGAGSLNTEAFF. The CDR3 region has the DNA TGTGCCATCAGTGAGTCGGGTGCGGGGAGCTTAAACACTGAAGCTTTCTTT. The chain is built from TRBV10-3 and TRBJ1-1, with D unresolved. The CDR3 sequence is 17 residues long. CDR1 ENHRY and CDR2 SYGVKD come from the germline V gene. Trimming took off 0 bases at V and 2 bases at J, with 16 bases between the two ends.

This clonotype was counted at least ten times. The gene calls are TRBV11-2 and TRBJ2-1; 11 nucleotides agree with TRBD2. CDR1 is SGHAT, CDR2 FQNNGV, per germline. The CDR3 consists of 17 residues. V lost 5 bases, J lost 0 bases, and 6 bases stayed unmatched. CDR3 sequence (DNA): TGTGCCAGCAGCCGCTTAGCGGGGGGGAGCTCCTACAATGAGCAGTTCTTC. Translating gives CASSRLAGGSSYNEQFF. The full variable domain, completed using reference TRBV11-2 and TRBJ2-1, is EAGVAQSPRYKIIEKRQSVAFWCNPISGHATLYWYQQILGQGPKLLIQFQNNGVVDDSQLPKDRFSAERLKGVDSTLKIQPAKLEDSAVYLCASSRLAGGSSYNEQFFGPGTRLTVL.

This clonotype was observed a handful of times. The genes are TRBV3-1 and TRBJ2-3; 8 bases match TRBD1. Germline V gene sequence: CDR1 LGHDT, CDR2 YNNKEL (reference sequence). V lost 0 bases, J lost 2 bases, and 4 bases stayed unmatched. This CDR3 has 16 amino acids. The CDR3 DNA reads TGTGCCAGCAGCCAAGATGGTCAGGGGGCCACAGATACGCAGTATTTT. This codes for CASSQDGQGATDTQYF.

The chain is built from TRBV2 and TRBJ2-5; D tentatively fits TRBD1 or TRBD2 (5 bases each). The V gene lost 3 bases and the J gene lost 6 bases, with 14 bases spanning the gap. This CDR3 spans 14 amino acids. Germline V CDR1 and CDR2: SNHLY, FYNNEI. CDR3 DNA: TGTGCCAGCAGTGAGCCAGGGAGAGGGAAGACCCAGTACTTC. Translated: CASSEPGRGKTQYF.